Detailed here is one T cell receptor (beta chain). Its antigen is not known. Generated by immunoSEQ multiplex PCR, the TCRdb table keeps only in-frame clones and is missing some. This sample has approximately 110,000 clones; over 75% occur once, and the top ten carry 2.4%. Disease in patients was locally advanced or metastatic urothelial carcinoma. Peripheral blood mononuclear cells were collected from every patient before and during treatment, yielding between 1 and 8 samples per patient. The ends lost 3 bases at V and 3 bases at J; junction bases unmatched: 6. CDR1 and CDR2 (germline): SGHAT, FQNNGV. The CDR3 contains 17 residues. The entry originates in a study of PD-L1 blockade in urothelial cancer. Study-level background: Blood-derived samples held a median approximately 140,000 T cells. Study-wide results and limits: Tumor-associated blood clones were expanded more by durable-benefit patients at 3 weeks.

V gene TRBV11-2 combines with J gene TRBJ2-1, with 12 bases aligning to TRBD2. The sample here was PBMCs, taken around atezolizumab (anti-PD-L1) treatment. This receptor was taken from a man aged 50 or older with urothelial cancer. CDR3 in amino acids: CASSFDGLAGIYNEQFF. The CDR3 region has the DNA TGTGCCAGCAGCTTCGACGGACTAGCGGGAATCTACAATGAGCAGTTCTTC.